Sequencing of this TCR beta chain was carried out in a study of blood T cell repertoires in COVID-19 (dated by TCRdb to 2018 to 2021). About the investigation overall: Collaborator samples came from the United States, Italy and Spain and covered acute and convalescent phases of COVID-19. Where available, HLA class I and class II types were taken from metadata supplied by the sample provider and were not determined by assay-based typing. A de-identified subject ID, COVID-19 status, age in years and sex were almost always included in the sample metadata. The prospective study material was composed of cDNA or gDNA derived from T cells, B-cell-depleted T cells, or PBMCs. A freely available public database, intended as a resource for researchers studying the immune response to SARS-CoV-2, is where the repertoires were released. Samples were obtained from the ongoing ImmuneRACE study (first 160 participants) and from over 1,000 subjects provided by 6 global collaborators. The dataset comprised deeply sampled blood TCRbeta repertoires from subjects exposed to, actively infected with, or recovered from COVID-19.

From a lookup of the germline V gene, CDR1 and CDR2 are MDHEN and SYDVKM. The CDR3 measures 16 amino acids from cysteine to phenylalanine. CDR3 DNA is the only sequence kept; it has 48 bases, read in frame from the first base. The junction shows trimming of 4 bases on V and 9 bases on J, and the gene matches do not reach 13 bases of it. On the study overall, not on this receptor specifically: How much clinical and demographic metadata was included differed by source and by participant, and the metadata was provided uncurated.

Regarding this clone: What this receptor recognizes is not known. Base qualities are not recorded, but no much larger clone differs from it by a single base.

Another Seattle source contributed samples from volunteer blood donors who had recovered from COVID-19. Each collaborating institution followed its own protocols to collect whole blood in K2EDTA tubes. For TCRbeta analysis, collaborator samples were shipped as frozen whole blood, as isolated PBMCs, or as DNA extracted from either sample type. The immunoSEQ Assay, a bias-controlled multiplex PCR, was used to amplify TCRbeta CDR3 regions from genomic DNA. Per the original workflow: Within the assay, amplification of reference gene primers was used to estimate how many nucleated cells each sample contained. To quantify the absolute abundance of each unique TCRbeta CDR3 rearrangement, sequence reads were collapsed and filtered. For each sample, productive Simpson clonality was calculated as the square root of Simpson's diversity index across productive rearrangements. Here the immuneACCESS table is served through TCRdb, limited to in-frame sequences with V and J called. Missing clones are a known gap in these copies; in checked studies unresolved V genes cover under half, and the rest lacks a known reason. The V and J calls and clone size come from that table; D and trimming were worked out from the DNA. Recorded for this sample are 210,000 or so clones; approximately 80% of them occurred a single time. The ten most abundant clones make up less than 15% of the sample.

The V gene is TRBV28 and the J gene is TRBJ2-1, with 9 junctional bases fitting TRBD2. Sequenced input: peripheral blood. The TCR comes from a man aged 50 to 60 who had recovered from COVID-19. CDR3 reads: CASSSGREGQFAEQFF. At the DNA level, the sequence is TGTGCCAGCAGTTCTGGGCGGGAGGGCCAGTTCGCTGAGCAGTTCTTC. The full variable domain, with segments outside the CDR3 supplied by the reference TRBV28 and TRBJ2-1 proteins, appears as DVKVTQSSRYLVKRTGEKVFLECVQDMDHENMFWYRQDPGLGLRLIYFSYDVKMKEKGDIPEGYSVSREKKERFSLILESASTNQTSMYLCASSSGREGQFAEQFFGPGTRLTVL.